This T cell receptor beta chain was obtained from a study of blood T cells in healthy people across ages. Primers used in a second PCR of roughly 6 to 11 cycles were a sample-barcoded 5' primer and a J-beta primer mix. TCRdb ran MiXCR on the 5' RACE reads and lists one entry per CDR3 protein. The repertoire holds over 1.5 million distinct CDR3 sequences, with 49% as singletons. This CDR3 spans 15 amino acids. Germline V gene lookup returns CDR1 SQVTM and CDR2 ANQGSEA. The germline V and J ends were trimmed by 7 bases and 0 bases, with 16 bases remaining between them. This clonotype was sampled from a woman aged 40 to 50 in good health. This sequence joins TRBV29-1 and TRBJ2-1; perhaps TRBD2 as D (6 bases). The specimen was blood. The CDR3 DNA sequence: TGCAGCGCATCGCCGGGGGAAGGCTCCTACAATGAGCAGTTCTTC. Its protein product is CSASPGEGSYNEQFF.